A single sample is the source of the 11 T cell receptor beta chains below, sequenced in a study of T-cell memory formation after mild COVID-19. One entry per CDR3 protein, called by TCRdb with MiXCR from the 5' RACE reads. The sample includes approximately 300,000 distinct CDR3 sequences, about 16% of them seen just once. Sequenced: PBMCs or a T cell subset sorted from them (not recorded which). Every receptor here comes from a man younger than 35 who had mild COVID-19 (a few samples of this study predate the infection). Cell type and time point are not known.

The chain joins TRBV24-1 to TRBJ2-5; 8 bases are shared with TRBD1. V lost 5 bases to trimming and J lost 7 bases; unmatched junction nucleotides: 5. Looked up from germline, CDR1 is KGHDR and CDR2 is SFDVKD. The CDR3 is made up of 13 amino acids. The CDR3 spells CATSASDRGTQYF. The CDR3 nucleotides are TGTGCCACCAGTGCCTCTGACAGGGGGACCCAGTACTTC.

The chain joins TRBV6-1 to TRBJ1-1; D is possibly TRBD1 (5 bases). The germline CDR1 and CDR2 sequences are MNHNS and SASEGT. Trimming removed 2 bases from V and 5 bases from J, with 12 bases in between. This CDR3 contains 14 residues. CDR3: CASSELGDVTEAFF. The DNA for the CDR3 is TGTGCCAGCAGTGAATTAGGGGACGTGACTGAAGCTTTCTTT.

This clonotype was observed a handful of times. The junction does not match germline at one end; this may be a read error. The chain employs TRBV6-2 or TRBV6-3 and TRBJ1-6; weak D call: TRBD1 (6 bases). Per the germline V gene, CDR1 is MNHEY and CDR2 is SVGEGT. This CDR3 has 13 amino acids. The CDR3 coding sequence is TGTGCCAGCAGCGGCCGGGGACACCTGTCAATCCTGTTT. Translated: CASSGRGHLSILF.

This clonotype was picked up many times. This chain uses TRBV7-2 with TRBJ2-5; D unclear. This CDR3 region has 14 residues. Looked up from germline, CDR1 is SGHTA and CDR2 is FQGNSA. V lost 3 bases and J lost 4, with 12 bases in between. The DNA of the CDR3 is TGTGCCAGCAGCTTTCAGGATTGGACAGAGACCCAGTACTTC. It translates to CASSFQDWTETQYF.

The rearrangement joins TRBV5-1 to TRBJ1-1; possibly TRBD1 for D (5 bases). The germline V gene encodes CDR1 SGHRS and CDR2 YFSETQ. Trimming took off 0 bases at V and 1 base at J, with 10 bases between the two ends. The CDR3 totals 15 residues. CDR3: CASSLVEGTNTEAFF. In DNA form, the CDR3 reads TGCGCCAGCAGCTTGGTGGAGGGGACGAACACTGAAGCTTTCTTT. The variable domain in full, with the rest retrieved from reference TRBV5-1 and TRBJ1-1, is KAGVTQTPRYLIKTRGQQVTLSCSPISGHRSVSWYQQTPGQGLQFLFEYFSETQRNKGNFPGRFSGRQFSNSRSEMNVSTLELGDSALYLCASSLVEGTNTEAFFGQGTRLTVV.

This clonotype showed up just a few times. The genes are TRBV5-1 and TRBJ1-5, with 7 bases lining up with TRBD1. This CDR3 comprises 15 residues. V trimming: 4 bases; J trimming: 1 base; junction bases outside the gene matches: 5. Germline loops: CDR1 SGHRS, CDR2 YFSETQ. The DNA for the CDR3 is TGCGCCAGCAGCCCTACAGGGGCGAGCAATCAGCCCCAGCATTTT. Translating gives CASSPTGASNQPQHF.

This clonotype has only one observation. The chain couples TRBV7-3 to TRBJ1-1; D ambiguous. V lost 1 base, J lost 0 bases, and 9 bases lay in between. The CDR3 loop spans 15 amino acids. In germline, CDR1 is SGHTA, CDR2 FQGTGA. DNA for the CDR3: TGTGCCAGCAGCTTAAGGGCAGACATGAACACTGAAGCTTTCTTT. Translated, it gives CASSLRADMNTEAFF.

This clonotype was observed a few times. This chain connects TRBV20-1 to TRBJ1-5; 7 nucleotides agree with TRBD1. This CDR3 is 13 amino acids long. V gave up 4 bases and J gave up 6 bases; unmatched junction bases: 6. Germline V gives CDR1 DFQATT, CDR2 SNEGSKA (reference sequence). The CDR3 DNA is TGCAGTGCTAACAGGGGACCAGGTCAGCCCCAGCATTTT. It is translated as CSANRGPGQPQHF.

This clonotype was seen only a few times. This sequence joins TRBV18 and TRBJ1-6; 12 nucleotides agree with TRBD1. The CDR3 length is 16 residues. Germline V gene lookup returns CDR1 KGHSH and CDR2 LQKENI. Unmatched junction bases numbered 6, after V lost 3 bases and J lost 9 bases. CDR3 nucleotides: TGTGCCAGCTCACCCCCGGGACAGGGGGCCGGTTCACCCCTCCACTTT. Translating gives CASSPPGQGAGSPLHF.

On this clonotype: A much larger clone is a single base away; this may be a read error. The chain combines TRBV7-2 with TRBJ1-1; 10 bases fit TRBD1. V gave up 5 bases and J gave up 6 bases; unmatched junction bases: 3. CDR1 SGHTA and CDR2 FQGNSA come from the germline V gene. This CDR3 has 13 amino acids. CDR3 region: CASSRQGAAEAFF. The CDR3 DNA reads TGTGCCAGCAGCCGACAGGGGGCCGCTGAAGCTTTCTTT.

This clonotype was seen a few times. This chain uses TRBV4-3 with TRBJ1-2; 7 bases line up with TRBD1. V shed 4 bases and J 8 bases; nucleotides not matched to a gene: 13. Per germline, CDR1 LGHNA and CDR2 YSLEER. CDR3 length: 15 residues. CDR3 in amino acids: CASSLQLGQDSGYTF. The CDR3 bases are TGCGCCAGCAGCCTCCAGCTAGGACAGGATAGCGGCTACACCTTC.